The 10 T cell receptor beta chains listed next were all sequenced from one sample in a study of blood T cell repertoires in COVID-19. Some clones are missing from TCRdb's copy, which holds only in-frame ones; the method was immunoSEQ multiplex PCR. The sample contains 300,000 to 400,000 clones, 80% to 90% of which appear only once. The specimen sequenced was peripheral blood. The receptors stem from a woman aged 55-70 years with COVID-19, enrolled during active disease.

The chain combines TRBV19 with TRBJ1-5; no reliable D call. Trimming removed 7 bases at V and 4 bases at J, with 20 bases between. The length of the CDR3 is 16 residues. Germline V gene data show CDR1 as LNHDA and CDR2 as SQIVND (reference sequence). The DNA of the CDR3 is TGTGCCAGTAATGTGGGGTCCCCGGGGAGGAATCAGCCCCAGCATTTT. Its translation: CASNVGSPGRNQPQHF.

The chain carries TRBV28 and TRBJ2-7; TRBD1 agrees at 9 bases. Per the germline V gene, CDR1 is MDHEN and CDR2 is SYDVKM. Trimming took 6 bases from V and 6 from J; bases not matched to a gene: 15. The CDR3 is made up of 16 amino acids. The CDR3: CASRPPLGQGQVEQYF. The CDR3 DNA reads TGTGCCAGCAGACCCCCCCTGGGACAGGGCCAAGTCGAGCAGTACTTC.

This rearrangement joins TRBV5-4 to TRBJ2-7; D unclear. The V end lost 0 bases, the J end lost 2 bases, and 6 bases lay between the germline ends. Per the germline V gene, CDR1 is SGHNT and CDR2 is YYREEE (reference sequence). This CDR3 has 13 amino acids. CDR3 DNA sequence: TGTGCCAGCAGCTTGGCGGGTCCCTACGAGCAGTACTTC. Protein product: CASSLAGPYEQYF.

The chain combines TRBV2 with TRBJ1-6; the D gene is possibly TRBD1 (5 bases). V was clipped by 2 bases and J by 7 bases, with 12 bases between them. From germline, CDR1 is SNHLY and CDR2 FYNNEI. The CDR3 runs 15 residues. The CDR3 sequence is CASSESAGGNSPLHF. The CDR3 nucleotides are TGTGCCAGCAGTGAATCCGCGGGGGGGAATTCACCCCTCCACTTT.

V usage is TRBV6-5 and J usage is TRBJ1-2; a weak D match, TRBD1 (5 bases). This CDR3 contains 16 residues. V shed 0 bases and J shed 3 bases, with 14 bases lying between them. Germline V lookup: CDR1 MNHEY, CDR2 SVGAGI. The CDR3: CASSYSITIRDYGYTF. Here the CDR3 DNA reads TGTGCCAGCAGTTACTCAATTACAATCAGGGACTATGGCTACACCTTC.

The J gene is TRBJ1-1, the V gene TRBV13; tentative D call: TRBD1 (5 bases). The ends were cut back, 8 bases at V and 7 bases at J, with 11 bases in the middle. CDR1 PRHDT and CDR2 FYEKMQ come from the germline V gene (reference sequence). The CDR3 extends over 11 amino acids. The CDR3 region has the DNA TGTGCCAGCCACGGGGGTTATGAAGCTTTCTTT. It codes for CASHGGYEAFF.

V is TRBV5-1 and J is TRBJ2-2; possible D gene TRBD2, 5 bases. The V end was cut by 2 bases, the J end by 7 bases, with 15 bases between. The CDR3 is 15 residues long. CDR1 and CDR2 from the germline V gene are SGHRS and YFSETQ. CDR3 nucleotide sequence: TGCGCCAGCAGCTTAGCGGACCCCCGGGGCGGGGAGCTGTTTTTT. It translates to CASSLADPRGGELFF.

The gene calls are TRBV7-6 and TRBJ1-1, with 9 bases aligning to TRBD1. This CDR3 has 15 residues. Germline trimming cut 1 base from V and 11 bases from J; bases unmatched to any gene: 11. CDR1 and CDR2 (germline): SGHVS, FNYEAQ. The CDR3, as DNA: TGTGCCAGCAGCTTAGTGGGAGGATTACAGGGGGCGGCTTTCTTT. Protein: CASSLVGGLQGAAFF.

In DNA, the CDR3 is TGTGCCAGCAGTTCCCGGGAGGGCAATCAGCCCCAGCATTTT. Translated: CASSSREGNQPQHF. The V and J genes are TRBV6-5 and TRBJ1-5; D is undetermined. This CDR3 spans 14 amino acids. With 4 bases removed from V and 2 bases from J, the gap between germline ends came to 9 bases. Per the germline V gene, CDR1 is MNHEY and CDR2 is SVGAGI.

The chain links TRBV5-1 to TRBJ1-5, with D possibly matching TRBD1 (6 bases). The germline V gene has CDR1 SGHRS and CDR2 YFSETQ. V was shortened by 4 bases and J by 4 bases, with 12 bases between the two germline ends. The CDR3 runs to 14 residues. CDR3 nucleotides: TGCGCCAGCAGCCCGGACAGCCGAAATCAGCCCCAGCATTTT. Its protein is CASSPDSRNQPQHF. The complete variable domain, with remaining parts taken from reference TRBV5-1 and TRBJ1-5, reads KAGVTQTPRYLIKTRGQQVTLSCSPISGHRSVSWYQQTPGQGLQFLFEYFSETQRNKGNFPGRFSGRQFSNSRSEMNVSTLELGDSALYLCASSPDSRNQPQHFGDGTRLSIL.